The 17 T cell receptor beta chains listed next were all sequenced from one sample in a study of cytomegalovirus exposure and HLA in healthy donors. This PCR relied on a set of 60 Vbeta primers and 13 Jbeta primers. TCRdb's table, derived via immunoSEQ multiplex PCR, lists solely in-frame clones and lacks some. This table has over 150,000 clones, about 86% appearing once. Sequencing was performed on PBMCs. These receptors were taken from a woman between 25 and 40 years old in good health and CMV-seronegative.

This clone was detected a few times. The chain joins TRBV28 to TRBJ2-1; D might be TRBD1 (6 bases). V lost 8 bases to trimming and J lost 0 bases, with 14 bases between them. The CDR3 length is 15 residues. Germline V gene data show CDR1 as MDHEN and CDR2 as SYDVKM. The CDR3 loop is CASGETGSSYNEQFF. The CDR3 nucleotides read TGTGCCAGCGGTGAGACAGGCAGCTCCTACAATGAGCAGTTCTTC.

The CDR3 bases are TGTGCCAGCAGCCGGGACAGGGTCGAAAAACTGTTTTTT. Translated: CASSRDRVEKLFF. The V gene is TRBV6-5, the J gene TRBJ1-4; 9 bases map to TRBD1. CDR1 and CDR2 from the germline V gene are MNHEY and SVGAGI. The junction had 4 bases not matched to a gene; V was cut back by 6 bases and J by 8 bases. The length of the CDR3 is 13 residues.

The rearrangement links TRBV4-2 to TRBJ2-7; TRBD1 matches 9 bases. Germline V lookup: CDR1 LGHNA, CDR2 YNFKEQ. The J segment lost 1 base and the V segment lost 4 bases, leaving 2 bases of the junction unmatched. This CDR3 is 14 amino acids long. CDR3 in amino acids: CASSRDRGSYEQYF. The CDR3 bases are TGTGCCAGCAGCCGAGACAGGGGGTCCTACGAGCAGTACTTC.

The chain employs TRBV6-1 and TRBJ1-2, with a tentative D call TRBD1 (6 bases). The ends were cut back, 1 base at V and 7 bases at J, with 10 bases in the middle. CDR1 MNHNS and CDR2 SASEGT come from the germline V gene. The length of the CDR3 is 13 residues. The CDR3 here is CASSEDRVAGYTF. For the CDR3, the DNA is TGTGCCAGCAGTGAAGACAGGGTGGCTGGCTACACCTTC.

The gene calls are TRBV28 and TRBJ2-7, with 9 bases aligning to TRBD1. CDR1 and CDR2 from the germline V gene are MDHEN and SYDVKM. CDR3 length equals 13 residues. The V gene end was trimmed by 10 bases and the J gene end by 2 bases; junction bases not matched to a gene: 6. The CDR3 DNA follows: TGTGCCATCTCCGGGACAGGGACCTACGAGCAGTACTTC. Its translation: CAISGTGTYEQYF.

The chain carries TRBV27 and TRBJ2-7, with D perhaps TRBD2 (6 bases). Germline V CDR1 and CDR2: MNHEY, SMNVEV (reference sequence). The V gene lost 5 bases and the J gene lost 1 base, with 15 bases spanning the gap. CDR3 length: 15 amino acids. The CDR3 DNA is TGTGCCAGCAGTCCGCGGACTACCTTATCCTACGAGCAGTACTTC. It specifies CASSPRTTLSYEQYF.

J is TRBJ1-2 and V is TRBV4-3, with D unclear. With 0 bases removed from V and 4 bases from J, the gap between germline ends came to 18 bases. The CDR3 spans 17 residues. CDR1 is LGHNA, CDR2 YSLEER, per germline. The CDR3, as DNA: TGCGCCAGCAGCCAAGAGAGGGTTTCGAAGACGGCCTATGGCTACACCTTC. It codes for CASSQERVSKTAYGYTF.

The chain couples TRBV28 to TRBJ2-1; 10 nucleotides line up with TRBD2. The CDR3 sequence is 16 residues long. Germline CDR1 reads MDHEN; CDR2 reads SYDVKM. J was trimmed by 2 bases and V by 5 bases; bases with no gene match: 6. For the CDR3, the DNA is TGTGCCAGCAGTCCCCCGCTAGCGGGAGCCTACAATGAGCAGTTCTTC. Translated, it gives CASSPPLAGAYNEQFF.

The CDR3 reads CASSMWSSYNEQFF. The DNA of the CDR3 is TGTGCCAGTAGTATGTGGAGCTCCTACAATGAGCAGTTCTTC. The rearrangement uses TRBV19 and TRBJ2-1; D is undetermined. There are 14 residues in the CDR3. The germline V and J ends were trimmed by 3 bases and 0 bases, with 6 bases remaining between them. The germline V gene has CDR1 LNHDA and CDR2 SQIVND (reference sequence).

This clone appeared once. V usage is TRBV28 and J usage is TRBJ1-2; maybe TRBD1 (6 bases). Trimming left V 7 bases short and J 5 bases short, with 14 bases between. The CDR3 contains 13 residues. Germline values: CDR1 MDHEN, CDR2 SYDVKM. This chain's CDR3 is CASTSTGRYGYTF. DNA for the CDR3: TGTGCCAGCACCTCGACAGGACGTTATGGCTACACCTTC.

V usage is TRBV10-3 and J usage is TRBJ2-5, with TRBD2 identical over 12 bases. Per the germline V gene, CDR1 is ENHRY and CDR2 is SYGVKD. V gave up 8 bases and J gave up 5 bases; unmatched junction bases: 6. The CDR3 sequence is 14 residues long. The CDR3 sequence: CAIGLAGRGETQYF. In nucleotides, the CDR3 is TGTGCCATCGGACTAGCGGGGAGAGGGGAGACCCAGTACTTC.

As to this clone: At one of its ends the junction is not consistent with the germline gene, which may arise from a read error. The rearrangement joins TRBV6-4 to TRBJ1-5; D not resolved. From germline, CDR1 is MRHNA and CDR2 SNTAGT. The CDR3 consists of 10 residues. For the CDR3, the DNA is TGTGCCAGCAGTGACTACAAGTTGTCTTTT. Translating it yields CASSDYKLSF.

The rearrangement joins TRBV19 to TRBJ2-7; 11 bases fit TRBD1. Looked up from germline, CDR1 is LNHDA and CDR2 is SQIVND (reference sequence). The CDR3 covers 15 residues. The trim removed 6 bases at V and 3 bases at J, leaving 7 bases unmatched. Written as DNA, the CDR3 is TGTGCCAGTAGCCGAACCGGGACAGGGGGCTACGAGCAGTACTTC. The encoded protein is CASSRTGTGGYEQYF.

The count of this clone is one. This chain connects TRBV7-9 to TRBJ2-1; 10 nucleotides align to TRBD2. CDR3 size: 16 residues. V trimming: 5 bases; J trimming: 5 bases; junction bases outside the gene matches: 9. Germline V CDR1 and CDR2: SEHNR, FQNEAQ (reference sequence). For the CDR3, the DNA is TGTGCCAGCAGCCGTTCCCGGACTAGCGGTCACAATGAGCAGTTCTTC. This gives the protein CASSRSRTSGHNEQFF.

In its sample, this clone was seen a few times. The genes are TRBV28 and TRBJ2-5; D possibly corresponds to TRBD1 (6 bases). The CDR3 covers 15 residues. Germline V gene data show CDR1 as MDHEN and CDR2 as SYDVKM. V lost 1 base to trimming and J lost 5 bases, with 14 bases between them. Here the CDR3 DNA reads TGTGCCAGCAGTTTATTTGCAGGGGAAGTTGAGACCCAGTACTTC. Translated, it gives CASSLFAGEVETQYF.

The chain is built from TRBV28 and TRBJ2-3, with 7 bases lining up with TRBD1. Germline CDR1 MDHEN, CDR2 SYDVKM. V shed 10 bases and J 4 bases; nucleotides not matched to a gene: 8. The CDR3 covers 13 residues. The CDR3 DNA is TGTGCCATGGGGGCAGGGGGACCAGATACGCAGTATTTT. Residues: CAMGAGGPDTQYF.

In nucleotides, the CDR3 is TGTGCCAGCAGTTACTCAACAAGCGGGAGTAGGGAGACCCAGTACTTC. It translates to CASSYSTSGSRETQYF. The rearrangement links TRBV6-6 to TRBJ2-5, with 8 nucleotides matching TRBD2. The CDR3 contains 16 residues. The V gene's germline CDR1 is MNHNY and CDR2 SVGAGI (reference sequence). Trimming took 0 bases from V and 5 from J; bases not matched to a gene: 8.